A selection of T cell receptor beta chains follows, all from one sample in a study of control samples from healthy donors and cancer patients. Method: immunoSEQ multiplex PCR; TCRdb's copy keeps in-frame clones and lacks some. The sample records under 300,000 clones, roughly 82% being singletons. The material sequenced was PBMCs. The receptors derive from a woman aged 55-69 years with lung cancer. The CDR3 runs from the conserved cysteine through the conserved F or W. A D gene is named only where the DNA matches it firmly. Clone size, where shown, is once, few, many, or a class for clones that have expanded.

TRBV3-1/TRBV3-2,TRBJ2-1,.,medium-sized,CASSQGNREEQFF,TGTGCCAGCAGCCAAGGCAACAGGGAGGAGCAGTTCTTC
TRBV6-5,TRBJ1-1,TRBD1,.,CASSYSTGGHTEAFF,TGTGCCAGCAGTTACTCGACAGGGGGCCACACTGAAGCTTTCTTT
TRBV16,TRBJ1-4,.,.,CASSTDREKLFF,TGTGCCAGCAGTACTGACCGTGAAAAACTGTTTTTT
TRBV7-4,TRBJ2-1,TRBD2,.,CASSLGRLAGGPSYNEQFF,TGTGCCAGCAGCTTAGGTAGGCTAGCGGGGGGCCCCTCCTACAATGAGCAGTTCTTC
TRBV2,TRBJ2-7,TRBD2,.,CASSRLGTSGSYEQYF,TGTGCCAGCAGTCGACTCGGGACTAGCGGCTCCTACGAGCAGTACTTC
TRBV2,TRBJ1-6,.,.,CASRPRGIESPLHF,TGTGCCAGCAGACCGCGAGGGATAGAGTCACCCCTCCACTTT
TRBV5-1,TRBJ2-7,TRBD1,.,CASTAPGTGAYEQYF,TGCGCCAGCACCGCTCCCGGGACAGGGGCCTACGAGCAGTACTTC
TRBV29-1,TRBJ2-7,.,.,CSVEEDRTYEQYF,TGCAGCGTTGAAGAAGACAGGACCTACGAGCAGTACTTC
TRBV7-2,TRBJ1-1,.,.,CASSLNSGAFF,TGTGCCAGCAGCCTCAACAGTGGAGCTTTCTTT
TRBV9,TRBJ2-7,TRBD1,.,CASSEGQGAYEQYF,TGTGCCAGCAGCGAAGGACAGGGGGCTTACGAGCAGTACTTC
TRBV11-3,TRBJ2-1,.,.,CASSRGQSSDEQFF,TGTGCCAGCAGCCGCGGACAGTCGAGCGATGAGCAGTTCTTC
TRBV2,TRBJ2-3,TRBD2,few,CASSTGLAGATDTQYF,TGTGCCAGCAGTACCGGACTAGCGGGAGCGACAGATACGCAGTATTTT
TRBV19,TRBJ2-5,TRBD2,.,CASSMSGSGRRKTQYF,TGTGCCAGTAGTATGTCAGGTAGCGGGAGGAGGAAGACCCAGTACTTC
TRBV5-1,TRBJ1-1,.,.,CASSLVGMNTEAFF,TGCGCCAGCAGCTTGGTAGGGATGAACACTGAAGCTTTCTTT
TRBV7-3,TRBJ2-7,TRBD1,once,CASSRDRQYEQYF,TGTGCCAGCAGCCGGGACAGACAGTACGAGCAGTACTTC
TRBV6-6,TRBJ1-1,TRBD1,.,CASSPQTGWTEAFF,TGTGCCAGCAGTCCGCAGACAGGGTGGACTGAAGCTTTCTTT
TRBV5-1,TRBJ1-2,.,.,CASSLEGYGYTF,TGCGCCAGCAGCTTGGAAGGTTACGGCTACACCTTC
TRBV5-1,TRBJ2-3,TRBD1,.,CASSSVVGQGAVTDTQYF,TGCGCCAGCAGCTCTGTGGTCGGACAGGGGGCTGTAACAGATACGCAGTATTTT
TRBV24-1,TRBJ1-4,TRBD1,.,CATSDSQGASGEKLFF,TGTGCCACCAGTGATTCACAGGGGGCCAGCGGTGAAAAACTGTTTTTT
TRBV7-9,TRBJ1-2,TRBD1,once,CASSWTGVSSNYGYTF,TGTGCCAGCAGCTGGACAGGGGTCAGTTCTAACTATGGCTACACCTTC
TRBV18,TRBJ2-5,.,.,CAGSVRALETQYF,TGTGCCGGTTCTGTCCGAGCCTTGGAGACCCAGTACTTC
TRBV3-1/TRBV3-2,TRBJ2-3,TRBD1,.,CASSQVGTGVDTQYF,TGTGCCAGCAGCCAAGTCGGGACAGGGGTAGATACGCAGTATTTT
TRBV7-9,TRBJ1-2,.,.,CASSPDSYGYTF,TGTGCCAGCAGCCCCGACAGCTATGGCTACACCTTC
TRBV2,TRBJ1-2,.,many,CASSGGTYYGYTF,TGTGCCAGCAGCGGAGGGACCTACTATGGCTACACCTTC
TRBV4-1,TRBJ2-1,.,.,CASSQDNSRSYNEQFF,TGCGCCAGCAGCCAAGACAACAGCCGATCCTACAATGAGCAGTTCTTC
TRBV7-2,TRBJ2-7,TRBD1,.,CASSPSFGTAAYEQYF,TGTGCCAGCAGCCCCAGCTTCGGGACAGCGGCCTACGAGCAGTACTTC
TRBV18,TRBJ1-5,.,.,CASSLQGDGQPQHF,TGTGCCAGCTCACTCCAGGGAGACGGCCAGCCCCAGCATTTT
TRBV24-1,TRBJ1-3,.,.,CATSDRHTSGNTIYF,TGTGCCACCAGTGACCGTCATACGTCTGGAAACACCATATATTTT
TRBV3-1/TRBV3-2,TRBJ1-1,.,few,CASSQPQGNTEAFF,TGTGCCAGCAGCCAGCCCCAGGGGAACACTGAAGCTTTCTTT
TRBV2,TRBJ2-4,.,.,CASSDHRNIQYF,TGTGCCAGCAGTGATCACCGAAACATTCAGTACTTC
TRBV5-5,TRBJ1-5,.,.,CASRGTVGGPANQPQHF,TGTGCCAGCAGGGGCACGGTGGGGGGTCCGGCCAATCAGCCCCAGCATTTT
TRBV29-1,TRBJ2-3,TRBD1,.,CSVTGAPGDTQYF,TGCAGCGTAACAGGGGCTCCTGGGGATACGCAGTATTTT
TRBV12-5,TRBJ1-4,.,once,CASGLVGSGEKLFF,TGTGCTAGTGGTTTGGTCGGCTCGGGGGAAAAACTGTTTTTT
TRBV11-2,TRBJ2-3,TRBD2,.,CASSRTSGSTDTQYF,TGTGCCAGCAGCCGGACTAGCGGTAGCACAGATACGCAGTATTTT
TRBV5-6,TRBJ2-7,TRBD2,.,CASSLEGGRDWRDYEQYF,TGTGCCAGCAGCTTGGAGGGTGGGAGGGACTGGAGAGACTACGAGCAGTACTTC
TRBV3-1/TRBV3-2,TRBJ2-3,.,.,CASSHMVADTDTQYF,TGTGCCAGCAGCCATATGGTAGCGGACACAGATACGCAGTATTTT
TRBV28,TRBJ2-3,TRBD1,.,CASGQEADTQYF,TGTGCCAGTGGACAGGAGGCAGATACGCAGTATTTT
TRBV7-2,TRBJ2-7,TRBD2,few,CASSSTSGGAGEQYF,TGTGCCAGCAGCTCAACGAGCGGGGGGGCCGGCGAGCAGTACTTC
TRBV12-3/TRBV12-4,TRBJ1-1,.,.,CASSRNKNTEAFF,TGTGCCAGCAGTCGGAACAAGAACACTGAAGCTTTCTTT
TRBV5-4,TRBJ2-6,.,.,CASSPSHGANVLTF,TGTGCCAGCAGCCCATCTCATGGGGCCAACGTCCTGACTTTC
TRBV6-2/TRBV6-3,TRBJ2-1,TRBD1,.,CASSYRGTGDYNEQFF,TGTGCCAGCAGTTACAGGGGGACAGGGGATTACAATGAGCAGTTCTTC
TRBV25-1,TRBJ1-6,TRBD1,.,CASSGGTGGSSYNSPLHF,TGTGCCAGCAGTGGCGGGACAGGGGGGAGCTCCTATAATTCACCCCTCCACTTT
TRBV3-1/TRBV3-2,TRBJ2-3,.,.,CASSQWADTQYF,TGTGCCAGCAGCCAGTGGGCGGATACGCAGTATTTT
TRBV6-1,TRBJ2-1,.,few,CASREALGSNEQFF,TGTGCCAGCAGGGAAGCCCTTGGTAGCAATGAGCAGTTCTTC
TRBV5-1,TRBJ2-2,TRBD1,.,CASSLATQGNAGELFF,TGCGCCAGCAGCTTGGCCACACAGGGGAACGCCGGGGAGCTGTTTTTT
TRBV5-4,TRBJ1-3,.,.,CASSLGAGRGNTIYF,TGTGCCAGCAGCTTGGGGGCAGGTCGTGGAAACACCATATATTTT
TRBV19,TRBJ2-3,TRBD2,.,CASSIGSGGADTQYF,TGTGCCAGTAGTATAGGTAGCGGGGGTGCAGATACGCAGTATTTT
TRBV28,TRBJ1-4,.,.,CASSSFTTEKLFF,TGTGCCAGCAGTTCCTTTACAACTGAAAAACTGTTTTTT
TRBV7-8,TRBJ1-5,.,few,CASSLVGHRGSNQPQHF,TGTGCCAGCAGCTTAGTAGGACATCGAGGAAGCAATCAGCCCCAGCATTTT
TRBV11-3,TRBJ2-3,.,.,CASSRLTTDTQYF,TGTGCCAGCAGCCGCCTGACCACAGATACGCAGTATTTT
TRBV2,TRBJ2-3,.,.,CASSERGPGGDTQYF,TGTGCCAGCAGTGAGAGGGGACCTGGGGGGGATACGCAGTATTTT
TRBV5-8,TRBJ1-4,.,.,CASSFLAHEKLFF,TGTGCCAGCAGCTTCCTGGCGCATGAAAAACTGTTTTTT
TRBV24-1,TRBJ2-1,.,.,CATSPGFDEQFF,TGTGCCACCAGTCCGGGTTTCGATGAGCAGTTCTTC
TRBV18,TRBJ1-5,.,.,CASSQGLPMPQHF,TGTGCCAGCTCACAGGGGCTACCAATGCCCCAGCATTTT